The T cell receptor (beta chain) described here comes from a study of blood T cells in healthy people across ages. Study-level results: Donors of long life had a larger count of naive CD4+ cells and greater diversity than aged donors.

From germline, CDR1 is SEHNR and CDR2 FQNEAQ (reference sequence). V gave up 4 bases and J gave up 3 bases, with 10 bases separating them. The CDR3 has 14 residues. Using a J-beta primer mix together with a sample-barcoded 5' primer, a second PCR was run for roughly 6 to 12 cycles. From the 5' RACE reads, TCRdb called clonotypes with MiXCR, one entry per CDR3 protein. The sample holds 1.5 million to 2 million distinct CDR3 sequences, about 31% seen once. A note on this clonotype: The target antigen is unknown.

The source of this sequence is a woman between 25 and 40 years old in good health. Sequenced material: blood. J is TRBJ1-5 and V is TRBV7-9; possible D gene TRBD1, 5 bases. The CDR3 spells CASSWDDFNQPQHF. DNA of the CDR3: TGTGCCAGCAGCTGGGACGATTTCAATCAGCCCCAGCATTTT.